One and the same sample provided the 9 T cell receptor beta chains below, sequenced in a study of post-analysis software for immune sequencing data. Study results and limitations: In patients, about 5 TRBV segments were more frequent than in controls, with TRBV5-6, TRBV5-1 and TRBV20-1 among them.

These receptors are not linked to any known antigen. The authors incorporated unique molecular identifiers into the TCR beta cDNA libraries. Using its own MiXCR run on the PCR reads, TCRdb lists one record per CDR3 protein. Of about 200,000 distinct CDR3 sequences listed, 25% to 35% are singletons. Sequenced material: blood. The receptors shown here come from a girl between 2 and 17 years old with multiple sclerosis.

This clonotype showed up many times. The chain joins TRBV30 to TRBJ2-3; 9 bases are a match to TRBD1. Germline lookup yields CDR1 GTSNPN and CDR2 SVGIG (reference sequence). There are 13 residues in the CDR3. Unmatched junction bases numbered 2, after V lost 7 bases and J lost 0 bases. The CDR3: CASGQGSTDTQYF. The DNA of the CDR3 is TGTGCCTCCGGACAGGGGAGCACAGATACGCAGTATTTT. The full variable domain, its missing parts supplied by reference TRBV30 and TRBJ2-3, is SQTIHQWPATLVQPVGSPLSLECTVEGTSNPNLYWYRQAAGRGLQLLFYSVGIGQISSEVPQNLSASRPQDRQFILSSKKLLLSDSGFYLCASGQGSTDTQYFGPGTRLTVL.

Many counts were recorded for this clonotype. This chain uses TRBV12-3 or TRBV12-4 with TRBJ2-7; 7 bases agree with TRBD2. This CDR3 is built from 15 residues. Germline trimming cut 4 bases from V and 6 bases from J; bases unmatched to any gene: 12. DNA of the CDR3: TGTGCCAGCAGTTCCCGGGAGGCGGCTCGCGTCGAGCAGTACTTC. Its translation: CASSSREAARVEQYF.

This clonotype was observed many times. This rearrangement joins TRBV5-8 to TRBJ1-1, with a weak D call TRBD1 (5 bases). The V gene lost 0 bases and the J gene lost 7 bases, with 13 bases spanning the gap. The germline V gene encodes CDR1 SGHTS and CDR2 YDEGEE. The CDR3 has 14 residues. The CDR3 coding sequence is TGTGCCAGCAGCTTGGATAGGGGAATCGGTGAAGCTTTCTTT. The encoded protein is CASSLDRGIGEAFF.

The chain has TRBV20-1 and TRBJ1-3; D not resolved. V was trimmed by 6 bases and J by 2 bases, leaving 17 bases between them. There are 15 residues in the CDR3. Per the germline V gene, CDR1 is DFQATT and CDR2 is SNEGSKA (reference sequence). This CDR3 reads CSALALTAPGNTIYF. CDR3 coding DNA: TGCAGTGCCCTAGCCCTTACTGCCCCTGGAAACACCATATATTTT.

The chain has TRBV20-1 and TRBJ1-3; no reliable D call. The CDR3 contains 14 residues. Trimming removed 6 bases at V and 0 bases at J, with 12 bases between. In germline, CDR1 is DFQATT, CDR2 SNEGSKA (reference sequence). The CDR3 spells CSAIWGVSGNTIYF. The CDR3 nucleotides read TGCAGTGCCATCTGGGGAGTCTCTGGAAACACCATATATTTT.

This clonotype was detected ten times or more. The chain employs TRBV6-5 and TRBJ2-1, with D perhaps assigned TRBD1 or TRBD2 (5 bases each). The CDR3 totals 15 residues. Trimming shortened V by 5 bases and J by 0 bases, and 11 bases separated the two germline ends. The germline CDR1 and CDR2 sequences are MNHEY and SVGAGI. The CDR3 spells CASSPRDGSYNEQFF. CDR3 nucleotides: TGTGCCAGCAGTCCCCGGGACGGCTCCTACAATGAGCAGTTCTTC.

V and J are TRBV5-1 and TRBJ1-2; a weak D match, TRBD1 (5 bases). The CDR3 has 14 amino acids. Trimming removed 4 bases at V and 9 bases at J, with 19 bases between. In germline, CDR1 is SGHRS, CDR2 YFSETQ. The CDR3 region is CASSPDSNRMRYTF. The CDR3 region has the DNA TGCGCCAGCAGCCCTGACAGTAACCGTATGCGCTACACCTTC.

DNA for the CDR3: TGTGCCAGCAGTCCCCAGGGGTTGGTTGGGGGCACTGAAGCTTTCTTT. Translation: CASSPQGLVGGTEAFF. This chain connects TRBV28 to TRBJ1-1; tentative D call: TRBD1 (6 bases). CDR3 length equals 16 residues. V gave up 5 bases and J gave up 4 bases, with 20 bases separating them. The germline CDR1 and CDR2 sequences are MDHEN and SYDVKM.

The sample holds many counts of this clonotype. V is TRBV9 and J is TRBJ2-3, with D perhaps assigned TRBD1 or TRBD2 (6 bases each). CDR3 length: 15 amino acids. Trimming shortened V by 0 bases and J by 2 bases, and 10 bases separated the two germline ends. Germline loops: CDR1 SGDLS, CDR2 YYNGEE. The CDR3 loop is CASSVAGGHTDTQYF. Written as DNA, the CDR3 is TGTGCCAGCAGCGTAGCTGGGGGGCACACAGATACGCAGTATTTT.